This T cell receptor (beta chain) comes out of a study of CD8+CD57+ T cells in acquired aplastic anemia. Study at large: Yields of DNA that came from sorted CD4+ and CD8+ cells averaged roughly 3.3 ug. There were some 9.8 million reads, on average, for CD4+ cells from healthy donors. The study, taken as a whole, reports: Both patients and controls carried the same twenty-nine CD8+ CDR3 sequences. Controls did not differ significantly from patients in CD8+ Simpson's diversity.

V trimming: 2 bases; J trimming: 3 bases; junction bases outside the gene matches: 8. Germline CDR1 ENHRY, CDR2 SYGVKD. The CDR3 has 16 amino acids. This clonotype was picked up many times. No antigen is known for it. TCR beta VDJ and CDR3 profiling used genomic DNA as template. TCRdb processed the reads anew with MiXCR; each CDR3 protein has one entry. Among a few hundred thousand distinct CDR3 sequences, about two thirds were seen once, and the ten largest hold 4%. The chain has TRBV10-3 and TRBJ2-3, with 7 bases aligning to TRBD1. The source of this sequence is a human donor in good health, serving as a control. The sample was sorted CD4+, CD8+, or CD8+CD57+ T cells (not recorded which) from PBMCs. The CDR3 is CAISETGVKVTDTQYF. CDR3 in DNA: TGTGCCATCAGTGAGACAGGGGTAAAGGTGACAGATACGCAGTATTTT.